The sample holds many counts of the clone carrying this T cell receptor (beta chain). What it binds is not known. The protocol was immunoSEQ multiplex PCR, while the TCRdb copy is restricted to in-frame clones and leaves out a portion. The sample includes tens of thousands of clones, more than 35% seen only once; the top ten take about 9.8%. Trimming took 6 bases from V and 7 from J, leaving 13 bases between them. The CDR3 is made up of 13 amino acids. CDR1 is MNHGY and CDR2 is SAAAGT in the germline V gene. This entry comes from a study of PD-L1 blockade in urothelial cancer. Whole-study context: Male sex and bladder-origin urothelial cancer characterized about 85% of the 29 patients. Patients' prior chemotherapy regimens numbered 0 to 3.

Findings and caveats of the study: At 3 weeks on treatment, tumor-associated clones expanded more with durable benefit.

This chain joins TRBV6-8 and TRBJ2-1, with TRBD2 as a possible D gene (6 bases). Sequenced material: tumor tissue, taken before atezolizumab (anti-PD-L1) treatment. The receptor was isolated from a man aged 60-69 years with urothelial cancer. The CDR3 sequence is CASSSALANEQFF. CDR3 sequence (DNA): TGTGCCAGCAGCTCCGCTCTAGCGAATGAGCAGTTCTTC.